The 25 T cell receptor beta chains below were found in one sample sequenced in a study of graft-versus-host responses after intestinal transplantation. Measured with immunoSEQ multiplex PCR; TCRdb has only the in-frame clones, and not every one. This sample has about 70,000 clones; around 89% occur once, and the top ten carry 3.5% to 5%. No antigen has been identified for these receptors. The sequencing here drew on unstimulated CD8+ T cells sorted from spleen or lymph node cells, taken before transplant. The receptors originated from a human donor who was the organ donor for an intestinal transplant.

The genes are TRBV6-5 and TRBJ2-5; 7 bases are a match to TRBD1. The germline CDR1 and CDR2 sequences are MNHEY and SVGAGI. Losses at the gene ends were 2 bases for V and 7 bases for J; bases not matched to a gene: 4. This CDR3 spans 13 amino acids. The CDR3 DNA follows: TGTGCCAGCAGTTACATGAGACAGGGGACCCAGTACTTC. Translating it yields CASSYMRQGTQYF.

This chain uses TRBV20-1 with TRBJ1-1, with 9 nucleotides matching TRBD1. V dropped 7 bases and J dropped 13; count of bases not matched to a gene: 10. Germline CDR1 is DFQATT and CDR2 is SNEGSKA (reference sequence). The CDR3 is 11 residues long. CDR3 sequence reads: CSGVPGQGDFF. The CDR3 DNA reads TGCAGTGGGGTACCGGGACAGGGTGATTTCTTT.

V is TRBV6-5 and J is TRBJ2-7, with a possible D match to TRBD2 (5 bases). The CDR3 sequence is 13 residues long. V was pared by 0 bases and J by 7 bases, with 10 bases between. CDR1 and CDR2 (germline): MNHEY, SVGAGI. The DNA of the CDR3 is TGTGCCAGCAGTTACTCGATGGCGGGTGAGCAGTACGTC. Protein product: CASSYSMAGEQYV.

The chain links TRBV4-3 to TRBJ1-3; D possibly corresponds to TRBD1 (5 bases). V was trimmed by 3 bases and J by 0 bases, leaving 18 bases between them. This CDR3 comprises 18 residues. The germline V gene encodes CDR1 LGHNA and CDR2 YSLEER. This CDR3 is CASSQQAGTAFSGNTIYF. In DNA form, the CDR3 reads TGCGCCAGCAGCCAGCAGGCGGGGACTGCTTTCTCTGGAAACACCATATATTTT.

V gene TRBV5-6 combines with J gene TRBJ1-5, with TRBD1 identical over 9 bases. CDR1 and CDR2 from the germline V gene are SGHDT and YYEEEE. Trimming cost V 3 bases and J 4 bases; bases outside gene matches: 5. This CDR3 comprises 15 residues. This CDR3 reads CASSSKDRGNQPQHF. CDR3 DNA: TGTGCCAGCAGCTCCAAGGACAGGGGAAATCAGCCCCAGCATTTT.

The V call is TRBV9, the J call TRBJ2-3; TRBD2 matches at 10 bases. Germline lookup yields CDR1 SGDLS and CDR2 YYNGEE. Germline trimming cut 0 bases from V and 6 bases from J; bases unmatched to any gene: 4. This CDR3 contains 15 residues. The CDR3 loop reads CASSVGGTSDDTQYF. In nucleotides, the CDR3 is TGTGCCAGCAGCGTAGGCGGGACTAGCGATGATACGCAGTATTTT.

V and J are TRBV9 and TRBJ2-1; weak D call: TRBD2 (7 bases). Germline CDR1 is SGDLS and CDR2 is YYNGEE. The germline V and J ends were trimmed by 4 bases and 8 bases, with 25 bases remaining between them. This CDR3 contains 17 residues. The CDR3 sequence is CASSLYSRGPEGHEQFF. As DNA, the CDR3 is TGTGCCAGCAGCCTTTATTCGCGGGGGCCCGAAGGGCATGAGCAGTTCTTC. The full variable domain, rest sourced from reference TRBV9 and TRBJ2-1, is DSGVTQTPKHLITATGQRVTLRCSPRSGDLSVYWYQQSLDQGLQFLIQYYNGEERAKGNILERFSAQQFPDLHSELNLSSLELGDSALYFCASSLYSRGPEGHEQFFGPGTRLTVL.

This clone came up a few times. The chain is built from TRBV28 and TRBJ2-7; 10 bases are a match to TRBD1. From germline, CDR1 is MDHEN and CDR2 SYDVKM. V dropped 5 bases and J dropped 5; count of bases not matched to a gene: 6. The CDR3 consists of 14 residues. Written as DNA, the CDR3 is TGTGCCAGCAGTCTGAGACAGGGGGCCAACGAGCAGTACGTC. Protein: CASSLRQGANEQYV.

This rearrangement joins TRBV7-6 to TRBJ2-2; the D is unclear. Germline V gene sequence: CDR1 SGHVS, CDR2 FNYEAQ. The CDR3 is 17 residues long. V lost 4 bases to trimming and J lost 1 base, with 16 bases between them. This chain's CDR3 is CASSSHAGGVNTGELFF. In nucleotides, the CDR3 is TGTGCCAGCAGCTCCCATGCCGGTGGAGTGAACACCGGGGAGCTGTTTTTT.

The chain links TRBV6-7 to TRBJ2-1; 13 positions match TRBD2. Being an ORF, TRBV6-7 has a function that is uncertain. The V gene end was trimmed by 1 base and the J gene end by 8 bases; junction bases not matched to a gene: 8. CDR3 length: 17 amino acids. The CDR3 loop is CASSYYQTSGGHDEQFF. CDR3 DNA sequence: TGTGCCAGCAGTTACTACCAGACTAGCGGGGGGCACGATGAGCAGTTCTTC.

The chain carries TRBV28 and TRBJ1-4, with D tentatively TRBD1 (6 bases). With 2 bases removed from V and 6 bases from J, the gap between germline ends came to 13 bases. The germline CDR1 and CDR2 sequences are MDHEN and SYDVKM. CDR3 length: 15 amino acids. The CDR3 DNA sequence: TGTGCCAGCAGTTTAGAACAGGGAAGGGATGAAAAACTGTTTTTT. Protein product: CASSLEQGRDEKLFF.

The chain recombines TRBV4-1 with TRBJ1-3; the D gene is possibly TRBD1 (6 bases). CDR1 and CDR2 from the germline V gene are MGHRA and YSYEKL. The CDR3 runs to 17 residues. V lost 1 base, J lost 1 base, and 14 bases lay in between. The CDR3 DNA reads TGCGCCAGCAGCCAAGGCACTTTAGGGGGATCTGGAAACACCATATATTTT. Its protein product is CASSQGTLGGSGNTIYF.

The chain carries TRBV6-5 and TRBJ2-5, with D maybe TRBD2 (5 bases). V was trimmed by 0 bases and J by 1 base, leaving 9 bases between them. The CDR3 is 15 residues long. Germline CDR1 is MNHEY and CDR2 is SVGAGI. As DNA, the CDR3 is TGTGCCAGCAGTTACTCGACCGGGGTCCAAGAGACCCAGTACTTC. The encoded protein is CASSYSTGVQETQYF.

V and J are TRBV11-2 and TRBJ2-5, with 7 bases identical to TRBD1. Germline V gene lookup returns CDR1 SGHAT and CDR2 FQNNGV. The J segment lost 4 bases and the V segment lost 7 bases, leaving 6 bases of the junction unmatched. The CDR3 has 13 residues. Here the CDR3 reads CASINPGGETQYF. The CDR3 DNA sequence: TGTGCCAGCATCAATCCAGGGGGAGAGACCCAGTACTTC.

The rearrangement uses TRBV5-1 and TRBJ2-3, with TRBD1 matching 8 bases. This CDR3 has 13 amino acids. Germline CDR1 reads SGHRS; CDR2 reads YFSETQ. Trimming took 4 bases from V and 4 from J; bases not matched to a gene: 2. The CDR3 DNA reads TGCGCCAGCAGCCCGACAGGGGCAGATACGCAGTATTTT. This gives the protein CASSPTGADTQYF.

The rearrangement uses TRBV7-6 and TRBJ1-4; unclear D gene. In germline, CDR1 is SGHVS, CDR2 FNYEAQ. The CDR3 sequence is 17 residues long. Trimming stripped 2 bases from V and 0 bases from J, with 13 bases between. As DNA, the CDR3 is TGTGCCAGCAGCTTATATCCGGCGGCGGCAACTAATGAAAAACTGTTTTTT. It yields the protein CASSLYPAAATNEKLFF. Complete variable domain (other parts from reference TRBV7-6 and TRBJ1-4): GAGVSQSPRYKVTKRGQDVALRCDPISGHVSLYWYRQALGQGPEFLTYFNYEAQQDKSGLPNDRFSAERPEGSISTLTIQRTEQRDSAMYRCASSLYPAAATNEKLFFGSGTQLSVL.

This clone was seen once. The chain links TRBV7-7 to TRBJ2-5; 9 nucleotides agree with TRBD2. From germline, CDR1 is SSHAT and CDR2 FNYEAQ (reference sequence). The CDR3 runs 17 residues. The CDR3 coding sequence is TGTGCTAGCGCCCAGGGCCTAGCGGGGTCCAGGGGAGAGACCCAGTACTTC. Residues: CASAQGLAGSRGETQYF.

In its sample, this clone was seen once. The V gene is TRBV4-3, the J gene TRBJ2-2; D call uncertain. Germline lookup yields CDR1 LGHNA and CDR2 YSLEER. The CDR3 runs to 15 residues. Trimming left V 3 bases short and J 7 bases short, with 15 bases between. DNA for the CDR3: TGCGCCAGCAGCCAGTCGTCAGACTCCCACGGGGAGCTGTTTTTT. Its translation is CASSQSSDSHGELFF.

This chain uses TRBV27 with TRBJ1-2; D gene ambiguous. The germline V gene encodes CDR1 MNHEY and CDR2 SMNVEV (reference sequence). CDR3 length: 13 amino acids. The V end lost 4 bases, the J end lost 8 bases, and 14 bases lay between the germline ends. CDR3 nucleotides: TGTGCCAGCAGTTCGGGGATCCGCTGGGGCTACACCTTC. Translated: CASSSGIRWGYTF.

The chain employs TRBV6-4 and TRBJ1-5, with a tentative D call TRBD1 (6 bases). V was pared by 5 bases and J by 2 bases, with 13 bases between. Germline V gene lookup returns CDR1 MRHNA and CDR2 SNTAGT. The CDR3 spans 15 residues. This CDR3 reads CASSQDSGGNQPQHF. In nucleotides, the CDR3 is TGTGCCAGCAGTCAGGACAGCGGTGGCAATCAGCCCCAGCATTTT.

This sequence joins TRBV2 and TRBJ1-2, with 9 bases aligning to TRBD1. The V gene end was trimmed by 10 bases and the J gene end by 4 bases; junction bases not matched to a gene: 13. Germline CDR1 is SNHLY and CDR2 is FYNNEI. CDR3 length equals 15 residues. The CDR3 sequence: CATPGPGQGGYGYTF. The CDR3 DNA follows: TGTGCCACCCCGGGGCCGGGACAGGGTGGCTATGGCTACACCTTC.

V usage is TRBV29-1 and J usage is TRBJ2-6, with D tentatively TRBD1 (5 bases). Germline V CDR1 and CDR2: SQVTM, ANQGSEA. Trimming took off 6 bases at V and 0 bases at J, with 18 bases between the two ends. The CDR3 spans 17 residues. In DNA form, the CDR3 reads TGCAGCGTCCGAGAGGTGGGGCCTGACTCTGGGGCCAACGTCCTGACTTTC. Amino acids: CSVREVGPDSGANVLTF.

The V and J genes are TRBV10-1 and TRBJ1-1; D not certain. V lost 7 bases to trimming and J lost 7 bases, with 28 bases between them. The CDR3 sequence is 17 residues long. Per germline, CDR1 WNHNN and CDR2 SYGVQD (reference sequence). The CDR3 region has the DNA TGCGCCAGCAAGAGGCGGTCAACCCTCGGGGTACACTTTGAAGCTTTCTTT. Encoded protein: CASKRRSTLGVHFEAFF.

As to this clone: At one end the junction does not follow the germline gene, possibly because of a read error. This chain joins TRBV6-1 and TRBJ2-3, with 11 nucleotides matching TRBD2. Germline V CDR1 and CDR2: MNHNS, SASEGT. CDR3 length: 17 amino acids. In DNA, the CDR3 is TGTGCCAGCAGCGAAGGGATTAGCGGGGGGGGCACAGATACGCAGTATTTT. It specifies CASSEGISGGGTDTQYF.

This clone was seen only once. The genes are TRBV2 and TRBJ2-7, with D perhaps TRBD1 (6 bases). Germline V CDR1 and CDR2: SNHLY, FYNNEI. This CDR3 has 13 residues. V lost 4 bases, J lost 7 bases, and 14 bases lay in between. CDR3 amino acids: CASSAAGDGEQYV. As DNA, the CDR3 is TGTGCCAGCAGTGCCGCAGGGGACGGAGAGCAGTACGTC.